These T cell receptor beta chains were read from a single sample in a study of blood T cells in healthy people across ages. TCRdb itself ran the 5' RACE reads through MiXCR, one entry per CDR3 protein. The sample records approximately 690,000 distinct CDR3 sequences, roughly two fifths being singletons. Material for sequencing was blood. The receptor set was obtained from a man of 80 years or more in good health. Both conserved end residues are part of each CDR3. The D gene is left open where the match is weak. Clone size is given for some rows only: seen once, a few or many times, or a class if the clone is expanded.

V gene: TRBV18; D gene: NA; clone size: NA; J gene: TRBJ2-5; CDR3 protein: CASSDTLGETQYF; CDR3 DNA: TGTGCCAGCTCGGACACCCTGGGAGAGACCCAGTACTTC
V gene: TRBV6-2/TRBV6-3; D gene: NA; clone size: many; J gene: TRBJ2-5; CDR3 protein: CASTPGHKQETQYF; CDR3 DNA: TGTGCCAGTACTCCGGGACATAAACAAGAGACCCAGTACTTC
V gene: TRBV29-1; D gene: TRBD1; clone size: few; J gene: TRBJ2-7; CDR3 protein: CSVGESTGFYEQYF; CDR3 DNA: TGCAGCGTTGGAGAATCGACAGGGTTCTACGAGCAGTACTTC
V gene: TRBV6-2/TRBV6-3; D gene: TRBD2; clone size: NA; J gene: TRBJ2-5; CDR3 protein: CASSYGLAGKKTQYF; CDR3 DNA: TGTGCCAGCAGTTACGGACTAGCGGGGAAAAAGACCCAGTACTTC
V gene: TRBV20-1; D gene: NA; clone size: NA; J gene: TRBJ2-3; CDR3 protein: CSASPGSTQYF; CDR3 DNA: TGCAGTGCTAGTCCCGGGAGTACGCAGTATTTT
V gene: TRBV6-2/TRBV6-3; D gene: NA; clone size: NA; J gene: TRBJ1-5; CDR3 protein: CASSHASHSNQLQHF; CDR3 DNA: TGTGCCAGCAGTCACGCCTCCCATAGCAATCAGCTCCAGCATTTT
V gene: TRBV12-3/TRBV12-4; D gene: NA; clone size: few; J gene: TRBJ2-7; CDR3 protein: CASSLAAWNSPSYEQYF; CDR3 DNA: TGTGCCAGCAGTTTAGCGGCTTGGAACAGTCCATCCTACGAGCAGTACTTC
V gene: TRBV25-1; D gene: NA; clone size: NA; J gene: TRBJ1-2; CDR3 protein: CASSEFYGYTF; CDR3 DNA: TGTGCCAGCAGTGAATTTTATGGCTACACCTTC
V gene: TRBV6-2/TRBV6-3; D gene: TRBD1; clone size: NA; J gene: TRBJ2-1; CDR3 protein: CASSYSNRGQYKVPYNEQFF; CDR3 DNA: TGTGCCAGCAGTTACTCGAACAGGGGACAATATAAAGTCCCCTACAATGAGCAGTTCTTC
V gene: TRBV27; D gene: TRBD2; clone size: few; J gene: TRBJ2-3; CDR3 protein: CASSWAGGTDTQYF; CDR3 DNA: TGTGCCAGCAGTTGGGCGGGGGGCACAGATACGCAGTATTTT
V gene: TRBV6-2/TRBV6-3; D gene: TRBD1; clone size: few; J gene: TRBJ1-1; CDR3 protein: CASSRTGRKSEAFF; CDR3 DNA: TGTGCCAGCAGCCGGACAGGAAGGAAGTCTGAAGCTTTCTTT
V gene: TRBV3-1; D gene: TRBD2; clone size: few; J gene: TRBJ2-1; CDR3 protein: CASSQDAGGGQFF; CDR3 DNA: TGTGCCAGCAGCCAAGATGCCGGGGGGGGGCAGTTCTTC
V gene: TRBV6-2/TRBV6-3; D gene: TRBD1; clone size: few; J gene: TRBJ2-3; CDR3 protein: CASSRDRAPQYF; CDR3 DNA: TGTGCCAGCAGCAGGGACAGGGCTCCGCAGTATTTT
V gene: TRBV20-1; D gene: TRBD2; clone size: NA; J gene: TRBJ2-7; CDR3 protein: CSARTSGTSYEQYF; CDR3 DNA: TGCAGTGCTAGGACTAGCGGGACATCCTACGAGCAGTACTTC
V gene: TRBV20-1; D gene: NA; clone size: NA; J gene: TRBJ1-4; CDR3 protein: CSARESVTNEKLFF; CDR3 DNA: TGCAGTGCTAGAGAGTCAGTAACTAATGAAAAACTGTTTTTT
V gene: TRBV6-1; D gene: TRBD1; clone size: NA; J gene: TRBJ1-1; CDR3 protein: CASTFPQGRATEAFF; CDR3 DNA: TGTGCCAGCACCTTCCCACAGGGGAGGGCTACTGAAGCTTTCTTT
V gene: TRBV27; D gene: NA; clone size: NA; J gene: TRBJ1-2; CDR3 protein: CASSFGGGVRANYGCTF; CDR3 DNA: TGTGCCAGCAGTTTTGGTGGGGGCGTAAGAGCTAACTATGGCTGCACCTTC
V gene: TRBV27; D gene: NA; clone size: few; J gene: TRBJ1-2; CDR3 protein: CASSLWGLDGYTF; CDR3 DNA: TGTGCCAGCAGTTTATGGGGGTTGGATGGCTACACCTTC
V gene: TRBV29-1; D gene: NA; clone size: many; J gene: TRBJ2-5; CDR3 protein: CSVAHQTQYF; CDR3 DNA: TGCAGCGTTGCTCATCAAACCCAGTACTTC
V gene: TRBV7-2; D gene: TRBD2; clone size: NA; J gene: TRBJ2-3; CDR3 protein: CASSSPSGGPGDTQYF; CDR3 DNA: TGTGCCAGCAGCTCGCCTAGCGGGGGGCCAGGGGATACGCAGTATTTT
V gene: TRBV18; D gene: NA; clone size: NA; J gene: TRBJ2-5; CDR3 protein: CASSPQSGRGTETQYF; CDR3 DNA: TGTGCCAGCTCACCACAGTCGGGAAGGGGAACAGAGACCCAGTACTTC
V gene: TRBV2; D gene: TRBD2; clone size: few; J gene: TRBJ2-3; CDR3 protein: CASTTSGAPSTDTQYF; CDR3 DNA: TGTGCCAGCACGACTAGCGGAGCACCTAGCACAGATACGCAGTATTTT
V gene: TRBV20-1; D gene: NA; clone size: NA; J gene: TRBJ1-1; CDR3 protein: CSASVSGAGTEAFF; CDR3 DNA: TGCAGTGCTAGTGTGAGTGGCGCGGGGACTGAAGCTTTCTTT
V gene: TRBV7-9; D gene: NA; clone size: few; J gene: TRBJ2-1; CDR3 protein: CASSLDWGAAYNEQFF; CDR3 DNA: TGTGCCAGCAGCTTAGATTGGGGAGCCGCCTACAATGAGCAGTTCTTC
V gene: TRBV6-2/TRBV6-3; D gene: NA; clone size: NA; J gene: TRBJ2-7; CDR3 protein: CASSQDHYEQYF; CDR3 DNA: TGTGCCAGCAGCCAGGACCACTACGAGCAGTACTTC
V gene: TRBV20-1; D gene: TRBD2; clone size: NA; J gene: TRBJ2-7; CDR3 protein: CSARATSGKVVGYNEQYF; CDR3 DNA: TGCAGTGCTAGAGCCACTAGCGGGAAAGTTGTTGGTTACAATGAGCAGTACTTC
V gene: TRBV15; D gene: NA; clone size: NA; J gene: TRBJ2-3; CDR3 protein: CATSRDPEGLDTQYF; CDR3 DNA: TGTGCCACCAGCAGAGATCCGGAGGGGTTAGATACGCAGTATTTT
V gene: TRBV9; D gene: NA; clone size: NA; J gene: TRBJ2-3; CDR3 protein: CASSVATVADTQYF; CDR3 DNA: TGTGCCAGCAGCGTAGCTACAGTAGCAGATACGCAGTATTTT
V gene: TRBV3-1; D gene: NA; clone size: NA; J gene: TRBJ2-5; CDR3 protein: CASSQAGRGQQETQYF; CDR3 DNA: TGTGCCAGCAGCCAAGCGGGCCGTGGACAACAAGAGACCCAGTACTTC
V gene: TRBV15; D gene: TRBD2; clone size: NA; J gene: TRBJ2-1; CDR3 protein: CATSGGGNYNEQFF; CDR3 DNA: TGTGCCACCAGCGGCGGGGGGAACTACAATGAGCAGTTCTTC
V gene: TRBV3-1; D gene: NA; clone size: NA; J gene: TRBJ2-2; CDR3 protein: CASSSVGRGTGELFF; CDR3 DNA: TGTGCCAGCAGCAGCGTGGGGCGCGGCACCGGGGAGCTGTTTTTT
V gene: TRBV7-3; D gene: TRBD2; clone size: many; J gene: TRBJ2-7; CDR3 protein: CASSLRPPLLAGVSYEQYF; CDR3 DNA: TGTGCCAGCAGCTTACGGCCCCCCTTACTAGCGGGAGTTTCCTACGAGCAGTACTTC
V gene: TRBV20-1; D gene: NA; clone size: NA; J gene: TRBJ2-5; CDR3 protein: CSVSSGTQETQYF; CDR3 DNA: TGCAGTGTCTCTTCCGGGACTCAAGAGACCCAGTACTTC
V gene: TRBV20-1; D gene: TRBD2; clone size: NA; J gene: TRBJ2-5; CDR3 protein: CSVAGVQETQYF; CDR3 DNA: TGCAGTGTAGCGGGGGTCCAAGAGACCCAGTACTTC
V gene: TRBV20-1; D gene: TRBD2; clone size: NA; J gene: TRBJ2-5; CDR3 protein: CSAPSTAGVWETQYF; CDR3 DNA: TGCAGTGCTCCCTCAACTGCGGGGGTCTGGGAGACCCAGTACTTC
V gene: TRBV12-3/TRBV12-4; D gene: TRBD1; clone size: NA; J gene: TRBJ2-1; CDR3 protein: CASSLMDRVNKEQFF; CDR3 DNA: TGTGCCAGCAGTTTAATGGACAGGGTTAACAAGGAGCAGTTCTTC
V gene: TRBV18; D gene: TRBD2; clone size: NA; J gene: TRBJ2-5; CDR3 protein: CASSRQAGVIQETQYF; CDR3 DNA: TGTGCCAGCTCACGCCAAGCGGGAGTTATACAAGAGACCCAGTACTTC
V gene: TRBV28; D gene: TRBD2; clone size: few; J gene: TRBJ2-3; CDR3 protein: CASSFSSGTRDTQYF; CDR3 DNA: TGTGCCAGCAGTTTTTCTAGCGGGACTCGAGATACGCAGTATTTT
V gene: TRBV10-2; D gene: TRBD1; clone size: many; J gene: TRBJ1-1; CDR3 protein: CASNSGGMNTEAFF; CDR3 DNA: TGCGCCAGCAACTCAGGGGGAATGAACACTGAAGCTTTCTTT
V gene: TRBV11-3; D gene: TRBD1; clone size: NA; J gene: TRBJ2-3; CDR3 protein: CASSPGTEVTDTQYF; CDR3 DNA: TGTGCCAGCAGCCCAGGGACAGAAGTCACAGATACGCAGTATTTT